These 14 T cell receptor beta chains originate from one sample sequenced in a study of blood T cell repertoires in COVID-19 (dated by TCRdb to 2020 to 2022). Library preparation was by the immunoSEQ multiplex PCR assay. TCRdb took this table from immuneACCESS and kept in-frame rearrangements with V and J called. Such tables lack part of the clones; where checked against another copy, unresolved V genes explain under half of the gap, and the rest is unexplained. The sample table contains around 130,000 clones; only one count was recorded for roughly 89% of them. The top ten clones comprise almost 9% of the sample. The sequenced material came from peripheral blood. Receptor source: a man aged 25-45 years with COVID-19, enrolled during active disease.

The rearrangement uses TRBV7-3 and TRBJ1-1; D unclear. Germline CDR1 SGHTA, CDR2 FQGTGA. The V and J ends lost 1 base and 8 bases respectively, with 11 bases between them. The CDR3 length is 13 residues. The CDR3 coding sequence is TGTGCCAGCAGCTTAAGTCTGCGCGAGGAAGCTTTCTTT. The encoded protein is CASSLSLREEAFF.

The chain recombines TRBV27 with TRBJ2-3, with no clear D. Germline V gene data show CDR1 as MNHEY and CDR2 as SMNVEV (reference sequence). With 5 bases removed from V and 0 bases from J, the gap between germline ends came to 6 bases. This CDR3 has 13 amino acids. CDR3 coding DNA: TGTGCCAGCAGTCCCTCGAGCACAGATACGCAGTATTTT. It specifies CASSPSSTDTQYF.

The chain links TRBV2 to TRBJ1-5; D is unresolved. Germline CDR1 and CDR2: SNHLY and FYNNEI. V dropped 0 bases and J dropped 7 bases, with 10 bases sitting between them. The CDR3 consists of 14 residues. The CDR3 DNA reads TGTGCCAGCAGTGAAGCTCCGCTCGGGCAGCCCCAGCATTTT. Translation: CASSEAPLGQPQHF.

The J gene is TRBJ1-2, the V gene TRBV7-2, with TRBD1 matching 11 bases. The trim removed 3 bases at V and 8 bases at J, leaving 8 bases unmatched. This CDR3 comprises 15 residues. CDR1 is SGHTA, CDR2 FQGNSA, per germline. For the CDR3, the DNA is TGTGCCAGCAGCTTCGCCGGGACAGGGGGGGGAGGCTACACCTTC. Translation: CASSFAGTGGGGYTF.

As DNA, the CDR3 is TGTGCCAGCAGCCCGGGGAGAAGCGGGATTACCGGGGAGCTGTTTTTT. Its protein product is CASSPGRSGITGELFF. The rearrangement uses TRBV11-3 and TRBJ2-2, with 7 bases lining up with TRBD2. With V trimmed by 5 bases and J by 5 bases, 11 bases remained unmatched. This CDR3 has 16 residues. Germline V lookup: CDR1 SGHNT, CDR2 YENEEA. Combining the CDR3 with reference TRBV11-3 and TRBJ2-2 gives the whole variable domain EAGVVQSPRYKIIEKKQPVAFWCNPISGHNTLYWYLQNLGQGPELLIRYENEEAVDDSQLPKDRFSAERLKGVDSTLKIQPAELGDSAVYLCASSPGRSGITGELFFGEGSRLTVL.

The chain employs TRBV2 and TRBJ2-2; D unclear. Germline CDR1 is SNHLY and CDR2 is FYNNEI. There are 11 residues in the CDR3. Between the trimmed V and J ends, which lost 7 bases and 7 bases, there was a span of 7 bases. The CDR3 loop reads CASNLSGELFF. The CDR3 DNA reads as TGTGCCAGCAATCTCAGCGGGGAGCTGTTTTTT.

The chain uses TRBV5-4 and TRBJ1-6; TRBD1 matches at 8 bases. The V and J ends lost 3 bases and 9 bases, in that order; junction bases with no gene match: 11. CDR1 SGHNT and CDR2 YYREEE come from the germline V gene (reference sequence). The CDR3 loop spans 16 amino acids. The CDR3 protein is CASSSPGGTGASPLHF. The CDR3, as DNA: TGTGCCAGCAGCTCCCCTGGGGGGACAGGAGCTTCACCCCTCCACTTT.

The V and J genes are TRBV12-5 and TRBJ2-7; unclear D gene. This CDR3 spans 12 amino acids. Germline CDR1 and CDR2: LGHNT and FRNRAP. V was cut by 1 base and J by 10 bases, with 11 bases left in between. Written as DNA, the CDR3 is TGTGCTAGTGGTTTGGGAGACACAGACCAGTACTTC. Translated: CASGLGDTDQYF.

The J gene is TRBJ2-2, the V gene TRBV7-8, with 8 bases identical to TRBD2. CDR1 is SGHVS and CDR2 is FQNEAQ in the germline V gene. The CDR3 loop spans 14 amino acids. The V gene end was trimmed by 3 bases and the J gene end by 4 bases; junction bases not matched to a gene: 1. The CDR3: CASSLSGGTGELFF. The CDR3 DNA is TGTGCCAGCAGCTTGAGCGGGGGCACCGGGGAGCTGTTTTTT.

The chain is built from TRBV19 and TRBJ2-5, with 9 bases identical to TRBD1. Germline V gives CDR1 LNHDA, CDR2 SQIVND (reference sequence). V trimming: 5 bases; J trimming: 5 bases; junction bases outside the gene matches: 12. This CDR3 is built from 16 residues. The CDR3 spells CASSLPGTGWSETQYF. The CDR3 DNA reads TGTGCCAGTAGTTTACCCGGGACAGGGTGGTCCGAGACCCAGTACTTC.

This rearrangement joins TRBV27 to TRBJ1-2, with 9 bases aligning to TRBD1. CDR1 and CDR2 (germline): MNHEY, SMNVEV (reference sequence). Trimming at V came to 5 bases and at J to 8 bases, leaving 9 bases not matched to a gene. The CDR3 has 14 residues. CDR3 coding DNA: TGTGCCAGCAGTCCAATCGACAGGGGGGGAGGCTACACCTTC. Its translation is CASSPIDRGGGYTF.

This clone has only one observation. The chain employs TRBV21-1 and TRBJ2-7; no DNA check was done on the table's D call, TRBD1. TRBV21-1 is given as a pseudogene. The CDR3 is made up of 17 amino acids. CDR3 protein: CASSVGPWTSGGPCRYF. In DNA, the CDR3 is TGTGCCAGCAGCGTGGGACCCTGGACATCAGGGGGCCCTTGTCGGTACTTC.

V gene TRBV10-3 combines with J gene TRBJ2-1, with TRBD2 matching 10 bases. Germline loops: CDR1 ENHRY, CDR2 SYGVKD. V trimming: 4 bases; J trimming: 2 bases; junction bases outside the gene matches: 8. This CDR3 is 17 amino acids long. CDR3 DNA sequence: TGTGCCATCAGTGGGAGGACTAGCGGAGAAGCCTACAATGAGCAGTTCTTC. Translating gives CAISGRTSGEAYNEQFF.

The CDR3 is CASSLVRGHEQYF. CDR3 coding DNA: TGTGCCAGCAGCTTAGTCAGGGGGCACGAGCAGTACTTC. This chain joins TRBV5-5 and TRBJ2-7; TRBD1 aligns across 8 bases. The germline gives CDR1 SGHKS, CDR2 YYEKEE (reference sequence). V gave up 2 bases and J gave up 5 bases; unmatched junction bases: 3. This CDR3 region has 13 residues. The full variable domain, with the rest looked up from reference TRBV5-5 and TRBJ2-7, is DAGVTQSPTHLIKTRGQQVTLRCSPISGHKSVSWYQQVLGQGPQFIFQYYEKEERGRGNFPDRFSARQFPNYSSELNVNALLLGDSALYLCASSLVRGHEQYFGPGTRLTVT.